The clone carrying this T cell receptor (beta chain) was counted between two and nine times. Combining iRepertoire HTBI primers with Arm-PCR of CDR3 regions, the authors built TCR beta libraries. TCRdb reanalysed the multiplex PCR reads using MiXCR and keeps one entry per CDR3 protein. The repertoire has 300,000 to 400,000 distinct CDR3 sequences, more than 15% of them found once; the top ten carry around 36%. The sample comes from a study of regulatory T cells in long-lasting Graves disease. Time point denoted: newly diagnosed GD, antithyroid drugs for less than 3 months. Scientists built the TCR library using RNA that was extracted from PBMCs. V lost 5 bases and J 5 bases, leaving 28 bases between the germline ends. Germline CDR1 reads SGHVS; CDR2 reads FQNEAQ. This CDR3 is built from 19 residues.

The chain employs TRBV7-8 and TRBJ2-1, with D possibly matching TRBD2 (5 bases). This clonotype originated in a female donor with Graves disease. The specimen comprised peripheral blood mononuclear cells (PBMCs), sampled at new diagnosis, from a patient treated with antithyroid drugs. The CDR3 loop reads CASSPDGEGFLGVDNEQFF. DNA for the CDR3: TGTGCCAGCAGCCCCGATGGGGAAGGGTTCCTGGGAGTGGACAATGAGCAGTTCTTC.